Each of the 15 T cell receptor beta chains below was sequenced from the same sample in a study of cytomegalovirus exposure and HLA in healthy donors (dated 2017 in TCRdb). Library creation used the immunoSEQ multiplex PCR assay. A mixture of 60 forward primers for TCR Vbeta segments and 13 reverse primers for TCR Jbeta segments was used in the multiplex PCR. TCRdb took over this immuneACCESS table, retaining in-frame rearrangements with V and J assigned. Such tables are incomplete; in checked studies, under half of the missing clones stem from an unresolved V gene, and the remainder is unexplained. This sample has tens of thousands of clones in its table, and just under 70% of those were observed once. The leading ten clones occupy about 15% of the sample. What was sequenced was PBMCs. These receptors all come from a woman in her fifties or sixties in good health and CMV-seropositive.

The chain is built from TRBV28 and TRBJ1-1, with D possibly TRBD1 on 6 matching bases. The CDR3 length is 12 residues. V dropped 5 bases and J dropped 5 bases, with 9 bases sitting between them. Germline V CDR1 and CDR2: MDHEN, SYDVKM. The CDR3 DNA reads as TGTGCCAGCAGTCCAAGGGGGACTGAAGCTTTCTTT. Encoded protein: CASSPRGTEAFF.

This chain joins TRBV19 and TRBJ1-4; 8 nucleotides match TRBD1. The trim removed 5 bases at V and 5 bases at J, leaving 7 bases unmatched. This CDR3 spans 15 amino acids. Germline assignment: CDR1 LNHDA and CDR2 SQIVND (reference sequence). The DNA of the CDR3 is TGTGCCAGTAGTGATTGGACAGGGCGGAATGAAAAACTGTTTTTT. Residues: CASSDWTGRNEKLFF.

The gene calls are TRBV21-1 and TRBJ2-7; the table's D call of TRBD1 was not tested on the DNA. TRBV21-1 is an annotated pseudogene. The CDR3 contains 17 residues. The CDR3 DNA reads as TGTGCCAGCAGCCGACCGTCGAGGGACAGGGGGCGCGACGAGCAGTACTTC. Translated, it gives CASSRPSRDRGRDEQYF.

The chain combines TRBV6-6 with TRBJ2-5; D call uncertain. CDR1 is MNHNY and CDR2 is SVGAGI in the germline V gene (reference sequence). The V end was cut by 2 bases, the J end by 5 bases, with 6 bases between. The CDR3 has 12 residues. The CDR3 sequence: CASSYTGETQYF. DNA for the CDR3: TGTGCCAGCAGTTACACCGGGGAGACCCAGTACTTC.

The V gene is TRBV19, the J gene TRBJ2-2; a possible D gene is TRBD2 (6 bases). This CDR3 region has 15 residues. CDR1 and CDR2 (germline): LNHDA, SQIVND (reference sequence). Trimming took 3 bases from V and 2 from J, leaving 10 bases between them. CDR3 bases: TGTGCCAGTAGTATTTGGGGACTCAACACCGGGGAGCTGTTTTTT. Its translation: CASSIWGLNTGELFF. The complete variable domain, with remaining parts taken from reference TRBV19 and TRBJ2-2, reads DGGITQSPKYLFRKEGQNVTLSCEQNLNHDAMYWYRQDPGQGLRLIYYSQIVNDFQKGDIAEGYSVSREKKESFPLTVTSAQKNPTAFYLCASSIWGLNTGELFFGEGSRLTVL.

The chain combines TRBV7-9 with TRBJ2-7, with D unresolved. This CDR3 comprises 12 residues. Germline V CDR1 and CDR2: SEHNR, FQNEAQ (reference sequence). Trimming cost V 4 bases and J 7 bases, with 11 bases left between them. Here the CDR3 reads CASSSNNGEQYF. The CDR3 region has the DNA TGTGCCAGCAGCTCAAATAACGGGGAGCAGTACTTC. Filled out from reference TRBV7-9 and TRBJ2-7, the complete variable domain reads DTGVSQNPRHKITKRGQNVTFRCDPISEHNRLYWYRQTLGQGPEFLTYFQNEAQLEKSRLLSDRFSAERPKGSFSTLEIQRTEQGDSAMYLCASSSNNGEQYFGPGTRLTVT.

The rearrangement uses TRBV7-3 and TRBJ1-5; D is undetermined. Germline V CDR1 and CDR2: SGHTA, FQGTGA. The V end was cut by 5 bases, the J end by 0 bases, with 5 bases between. The CDR3 loop spans 13 amino acids. This CDR3 is CASSLNSNQPQHF. The CDR3 DNA is TGTGCCAGCAGCCTTAATAGCAATCAGCCCCAGCATTTT.

The rearrangement joins TRBV19 to TRBJ2-3, with a weak D call TRBD1 (6 bases). CDR1 and CDR2 (germline): LNHDA, SQIVND (reference sequence). V lost 4 bases and J lost 6, with 11 bases in between. The CDR3 runs to 13 residues. CDR3 sequence (DNA): TGTGCCAGTAGTACCTCGAGGGGGGATACGCAGTATTTT. This sequence encodes CASSTSRGDTQYF. The whole variable domain, remainder taken from reference TRBV19 and TRBJ2-3, is DGGITQSPKYLFRKEGQNVTLSCEQNLNHDAMYWYRQDPGQGLRLIYYSQIVNDFQKGDIAEGYSVSREKKESFPLTVTSAQKNPTAFYLCASSTSRGDTQYFGPGTRLTVL.

This clone has just a few counts. The V and J genes are TRBV5-5 and TRBJ2-7; 7 positions match TRBD1. Looked up from germline, CDR1 is SGHKS and CDR2 is YYEKEE (reference sequence). The CDR3 spans 16 residues. J lost 2 bases, V lost 0 bases, and 8 bases had no gene match. The CDR3 reads CASSLEVTGKPYEQYF. In DNA form, the CDR3 reads TGTGCCAGCAGCTTGGAGGTGACAGGGAAACCCTACGAGCAGTACTTC.

The rearrangement uses TRBV28 and TRBJ2-7, with 12 bases that match TRBD1. In germline, CDR1 is MDHEN, CDR2 SYDVKM. The CDR3 is made up of 15 amino acids. With V trimmed by 4 bases and J by 6 bases, 7 bases remained unmatched. CDR3 region: CASSSVGTGGLEQYF. CDR3 nucleotides: TGTGCCAGCAGTTCTGTTGGGACAGGGGGCCTCGAGCAGTACTTC.

The rearrangement links TRBV5-1 to TRBJ1-4, with 9 bases aligning to TRBD1. Germline values: CDR1 SGHRS, CDR2 YFSETQ. This CDR3 has 14 amino acids. The junction had 2 bases not matched to a gene; V was cut back by 4 bases and J by 4 bases. CDR3 sequence: CASSPTGGNEKLFF. The CDR3 bases are TGCGCCAGCAGCCCGACAGGGGGTAATGAAAAACTGTTTTTT.

The chain couples TRBV27 to TRBJ2-1; D is undetermined. The CDR3 runs 15 residues. V was clipped by 3 bases and J by 5 bases, with 14 bases between them. Germline V gives CDR1 MNHEY, CDR2 SMNVEV (reference sequence). The CDR3 bases are TGTGCCAGCAGTTTTTCGGGTATTGAGAACAATGAGCAGTTCTTC. Protein product: CASSFSGIENNEQFF.

The CDR3 bases are TGTGCCAGCAGCTTCGGGACAGGGGGCATTTACGAGCAGTACTTC. Its protein product is CASSFGTGGIYEQYF. The chain links TRBV7-2 to TRBJ2-7, with 12 bases lining up with TRBD1. V lost 3 bases to trimming and J lost 4 bases; unmatched junction nucleotides: 4. This CDR3 is built from 15 residues. CDR1 SGHTA and CDR2 FQGNSA come from the germline V gene.

The chain combines TRBV7-8 with TRBJ2-7; TRBD2 matches 9 bases. V was clipped by 1 base and J by 7 bases; unmatched bases: 2. This CDR3 region has 13 residues. Germline lookup yields CDR1 SGHVS and CDR2 FQNEAQ. The DNA of the CDR3 is TGTGCCAGCAGCTTAGGCGGGAGGGGAGAGCAGTACTTC. Protein sequence: CASSLGGRGEQYF.

The chain uses TRBV10-3 and TRBJ2-7, with 9 bases that match TRBD2. Germline lookup yields CDR1 ENHRY and CDR2 SYGVKD. V was clipped by 6 bases and J by 3 bases; unmatched bases: 3. This CDR3 contains 13 residues. This CDR3 reads CAIRTSGHYEQYF. The CDR3 nucleotides read TGTGCCATCAGGACTAGCGGACACTACGAGCAGTACTTC.